This record concerns one TCR beta chain sequence. This clonotype was counted only a few times. The antigen it binds to is not known. No much larger clone is present one base from it, and per-base qualities are unavailable. The library was made by 5' RACE. For sequencing, a NextSeq 500 was employed. Unique molecular identifiers were attached to individual cDNA molecules in the TCR library protocol so that sequencing error and PCR bias could be corrected. Both TCR alpha and beta chains were sequenced, and tight co-correlation was observed between alpha and beta sequence abundances in each sample. In the original analysis: Decombinator V4 was used to perform V gene, J gene and CDR3 annotation of TCR sequences. Expanded TCRs were defined as changing significantly between any two time points under a Poisson model with p below 0.0001. TCR abundances were normalised to the total number of TCRs sequenced in each sample and reported as counts per million. TRAV1-2 paired with TRAJ12, TRAJ20 or TRAJ33 defined MAIT TCRs, while TRAV10 paired with TRAJ18 defined iNKT TCRs. VDJdb, accessed 1 November 2021, was searched for CMV, EBV and SARS-CoV-2 annotated TCRs, excluding TCRs annotated for multiple antigens. The raw public data were reprocessed by TCRdb itself: fastp quality trimming at Q25, MiXCR clonotype calling, in-frame beta chains only. A single entry per CDR3 protein holds the most common genes and DNA from its merged rows. The V and J calls shown here were made by TCRdb, not taken from the authors' results. The sample records roughly 61,000 distinct CDR3 sequences, approximately 11% of which are singletons. The top ten clones comprise approximately 1.7% of the sample.

A case-control design nested within a healthcare worker cohort in London, UK, was used, with weekly nasopharyngeal swab PCR tests and blood sampling performed. Healthcare workers were enrolled in the week of the UK lockdown, from 23 to 31 March 2020, and were followed every week for up to roughly 16 weeks. CDR1 SGDLS and CDR2 YYNGEE were looked up in the germline V gene. Between the V and J ends, shortened by 1 base and 8 bases respectively, the junction contains 13 bases. The CDR3 starts with the cysteine, ends with the phenylalanine, and has 14 residues. The read is trimmed to its CDR3 DNA, 42 bases read in frame from base 1. The source of the sample is a study of early T cells in non-severe SARS-CoV-2 infection listed by TCRdb under 2021. With regard to the full study: Bulk RNA from unsorted whole blood was used for TCR sequencing, so alpha and beta chains could not be paired.

Study-wide conclusions, independent of this receptor: VDJdb matching was skewed toward anti-spike CD8 responses and likely underestimated virus-specific expansions by missing private and CD4 specificities.

The TCR comes from an adult who was a healthcare worker with PCR-confirmed SARS-CoV-2 infection or an uninfected control (not recorded which). The specimen was whole blood. The chain is made from TRBV9 and TRBJ2-1; TRBD1 might be the D gene, on 6 matching bases. The nucleotide sequence reads TGTGCCAGCAGCGTATCCACAGGGAAACATGAGCAGTTCTTC. Its translation is CASSVSTGKHEQFF.